A single sample gave rise to the 8 T cell receptor beta chains below, sequenced in a study of technical replicates of blood from several donors. Sequencing was performed with immunoSEQ multiplex PCR; in TCRdb, only in-frame clones are kept and a portion is missing. The sample records 77,000 or so clones, just under 95% being singletons. Sequences were obtained from T cells isolated from PBMCs. All receptors derive from a human donor in good health.

The chain links TRBV11-2 to TRBJ2-2; 8 nucleotides agree with TRBD2. The CDR3 sequence is 17 residues long. Per the germline V gene, CDR1 is SGHAT and CDR2 is FQNNGV. Germline trimming cut 0 bases from V and 7 bases from J; bases unmatched to any gene: 10. The CDR3 loop is CASSLDIKRERIGELFF. The CDR3 region has the DNA TGTGCCAGCAGCTTAGATATAAAGCGGGAGAGAATCGGGGAGCTGTTTTTT.

This clone was seen a single time. V and J are TRBV19 and TRBJ1-1, with D possibly matching TRBD1 (5 bases). The germline gives CDR1 LNHDA, CDR2 SQIVND (reference sequence). The CDR3 spans 15 residues. V was pared by 7 bases and J by 0 bases, with 15 bases between. CDR3 coding DNA: TGTGCCAGTATTCGCGCAGGGTCCATGAACACTGAAGCTTTCTTT. It specifies CASIRAGSMNTEAFF.

V is TRBV11-2 and J is TRBJ2-7; the D gene is possibly TRBD2 (5 bases). Trimming shortened V by 0 bases and J by 3 bases, and 12 bases separated the two germline ends. This CDR3 region has 15 residues. In germline, CDR1 is SGHAT, CDR2 FQNNGV. The DNA for the CDR3 is TGTGCCAGCAGCTTAGACGGACCGGGGAGCTACGAGCAGTACTTC. It is translated as CASSLDGPGSYEQYF.

The rearrangement links TRBV27 to TRBJ2-1; TRBD2 aligns across 8 bases. V gave up 6 bases and J gave up 1 base; unmatched junction bases: 8. Germline V gene lookup returns CDR1 MNHEY and CDR2 SMNVEV (reference sequence). The CDR3 has 16 residues. The CDR3 bases are TGTGCCAGCAGGAACCTAGCGGGTTTGTCCTACAATGAGCAGTTCTTC. Its protein product is CASRNLAGLSYNEQFF.

V is TRBV29-1 and J is TRBJ1-2, with D tentatively TRBD1 (6 bases). The CDR3 has 11 residues. V was pared by 7 bases and J by 8 bases, with 14 bases between. Per germline, CDR1 SQVTM and CDR2 ANQGSEA. Here the CDR3 DNA reads TGCAGCGCTTTATTAGACAGGGGCTACACCTTC. This codes for CSALLDRGYTF.

The genes are TRBV19 and TRBJ1-4; no clear D gene. Trimming cost V 7 bases and J 6 bases, with 9 bases left between them. The CDR3 length is 12 residues. CDR1 is LNHDA, CDR2 SQIVND, per germline (reference sequence). The DNA of the CDR3 is TGTGCCAGTATCGGGAGGGATGAAAAACTGTTTTTT. Translating gives CASIGRDEKLFF. The complete variable domain, with remaining parts taken from reference TRBV19 and TRBJ1-4, reads DGGITQSPKYLFRKEGQNVTLSCEQNLNHDAMYWYRQDPGQGLRLIYYSQIVNDFQKGDIAEGYSVSREKKESFPLTVTSAQKNPTAFYLCASIGRDEKLFFGSGTQLSVL.

The sample holds one count of this clone. The gene calls are TRBV18 and TRBJ2-1; 11 nucleotides match TRBD2. The J segment lost 4 bases and the V segment lost 6 bases, leaving 8 bases of the junction unmatched. CDR3 size: 16 residues. Germline-derived CDR1 and CDR2 are KGHSH and LQKENI. In nucleotides, the CDR3 is TGTGCCAGCTCTCAGACTAGCGGGATAAATTACAATGAGCAGTTCTTC. Encoded protein: CASSQTSGINYNEQFF. Drawing the rest from reference TRBV18 and TRBJ2-1, the complete variable domain is NAGVMQNPRHLVRRRGQEARLRCSPMKGHSHVYWYRQLPEEGLKFMVYLQKENIIDESGMPKERFSAEFPKEGPSILRIQQVVRGDSAAYFCASSQTSGINYNEQFFGPGTRLTVL.

This clone appeared once. V is TRBV5-6 and J is TRBJ1-2, with D possibly being TRBD1 (6 bases). From germline, CDR1 is SGHDT and CDR2 YYEEEE. V was clipped by 4 bases and J by 0 bases, with 13 bases between them. This CDR3 has 15 amino acids. CDR3 DNA sequence: TGTGCCAGCAGCGGATACAGGGAAGCTAACTATGGCTACACCTTC. Translating it yields CASSGYREANYGYTF.